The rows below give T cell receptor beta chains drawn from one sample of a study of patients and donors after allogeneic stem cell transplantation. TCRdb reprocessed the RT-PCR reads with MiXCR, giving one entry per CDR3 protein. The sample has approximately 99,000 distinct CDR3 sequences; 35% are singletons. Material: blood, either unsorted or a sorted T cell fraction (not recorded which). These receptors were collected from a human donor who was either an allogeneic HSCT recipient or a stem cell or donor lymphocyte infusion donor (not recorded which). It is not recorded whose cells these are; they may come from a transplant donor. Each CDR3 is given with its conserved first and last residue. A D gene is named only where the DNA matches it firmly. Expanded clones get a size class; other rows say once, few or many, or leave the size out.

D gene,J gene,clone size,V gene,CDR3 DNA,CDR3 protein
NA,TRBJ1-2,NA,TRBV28,TGTGCCAGCACTAGAGGACAGCTCCTTAACTATAGCTACACCTTC,CASTRGQLLNYSYTF
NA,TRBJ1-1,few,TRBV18,TGTGCCAGCCTCTCTCTGGGTTCTGAAGCTTTCTTT,CASLSLGSEAFF
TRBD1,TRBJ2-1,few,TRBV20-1,TGCAGTGCTCCCGACAGGGCCGACAATGAGCAGTTCTTC,CSAPDRADNEQFF
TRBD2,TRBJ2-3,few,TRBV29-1,TGCAGCGTTCCACGGGGGGGGATCCGCACAGATACGCAGTATTTT,CSVPRGGIRTDTQYF
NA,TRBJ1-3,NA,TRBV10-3,TGTGCCATCAGTGAGAGCCCCTTCACAGGGAGGCGAGGAAACACCATATATTTT,CAISESPFTGRRGNTIYF
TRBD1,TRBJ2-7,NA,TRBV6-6,TGTGCCAGCAGAACAGGGGGAGCCTACGAGCAGTACTTC,CASRTGGAYEQYF
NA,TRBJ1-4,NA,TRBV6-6,TGTGCCAGCAGTTACTTAGGGGCAACTAATGAAAAACTGTTTTTT,CASSYLGATNEKLFF
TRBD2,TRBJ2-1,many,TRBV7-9,TGTGCCAGCAGCTCACGAACGACTAGCGGCTACAATGAGCAGTTCTTC,CASSSRTTSGYNEQFF
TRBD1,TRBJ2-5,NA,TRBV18,TGTGCCAGCTCACCACCAGGGACAGGGAGGAAAGAGACCCAGTACTTC,CASSPPGTGRKETQYF
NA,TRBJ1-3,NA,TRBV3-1,TGTGCCAGCAGCCAAAGACAATTCTCTGGAAACACCATATATTTT,CASSQRQFSGNTIYF
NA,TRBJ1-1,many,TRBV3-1,TGTGCCAGCAGCCAAGACGCCGGGACTGGCACTGAAGCTTTCTTT,CASSQDAGTGTEAFF
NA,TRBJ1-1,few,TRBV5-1,TGCGCCAGCAGCCCCCACCGCCCGGGCCAGATTTGGGGGACTGAAGCTTTCTTT,CASSPHRPGQIWGTEAFF
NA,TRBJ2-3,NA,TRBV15,TGTGCCACCAGCAGAGGAGACCCGGGGGACCGTACGCAGTATTTT,CATSRGDPGDRTQYF
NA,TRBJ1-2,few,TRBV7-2,TGTGCCAGCAGTATCGACTGGATGGGGAACGGCTACACCTTC,CASSIDWMGNGYTF
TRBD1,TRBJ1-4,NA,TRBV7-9,TGTGCCAGCAGCTTAGGATGGGGACAGGGAGATGAAAAACTGTTTTTT,CASSLGWGQGDEKLFF
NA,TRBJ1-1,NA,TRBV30,TGTGCCTGGAGCTGGGGTGCGGGAGAAGCTTTCTTT,CAWSWGAGEAFF
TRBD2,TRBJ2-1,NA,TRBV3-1,TGTGCCAGCAGCCAAGATCTGGAGCGGGACGATGAGCAGTTCTTC,CASSQDLERDDEQFF